These 11 T cell receptor beta chains were all obtained from the same sample, sequenced in a study of shared clonotypes between healthy human individuals (TCRdb year 2020). The library was produced with the immunoSEQ multiplex PCR assay. The clones in this table, taken by TCRdb from immuneACCESS, are in-frame only. Not every clone is retained; where verified, under half of the shortfall comes from an unresolved V gene, and the cause of the rest is unknown. The sample includes more than 550,000 clones, with roughly 72% observed a single time. Approximately 2% of the sample lies in the top ten. Sequenced input: memory CD4+ T cells sorted from blood. The label giving this sample's cell subset or site can be read as: CD45RA-negative fraction. The receptors stem from a woman in her thirties in good health.

This clone was counted only a few times. This rearrangement joins TRBV4-1 to TRBJ1-1; D is ambiguous. V lost 2 bases and J lost 1, with 11 bases in between. This CDR3 is 15 amino acids long. The germline V gene has CDR1 MGHRA and CDR2 YSYEKL. The CDR3 loop is CASSQPTAKNTEAFF. In nucleotides, the CDR3 is TGCGCCAGCAGCCAACCGACCGCAAAGAACACTGAAGCTTTCTTT.

V gene TRBV18 combines with J gene TRBJ2-2; 7 positions agree with TRBD2. This CDR3 contains 16 residues. CDR1 and CDR2 (germline): KGHSH, LQKENI. V dropped 2 bases and J dropped 3; count of bases not matched to a gene: 6. The CDR3 bases are TGTGCCAGCTCACCAAGGACGGGAGGCGACACCGGGGAGCTGTTTTTT. Translation: CASSPRTGGDTGELFF.

A remark on this clone: Other DNA sequences in the sample encode the same CDR3. This chain joins TRBV28 and TRBJ1-3, with TRBD1 matching over 7 bases. Per germline, CDR1 MDHEN and CDR2 SYDVKM. The CDR3 runs to 15 residues. J lost 0 bases, V lost 6 bases, and 5 bases had no gene match. The CDR3: CASSSGGSSGNTIYF. Written as DNA, the CDR3 is TGTGCCAGCAGCTCAGGGGGAAGCTCTGGAAACACCATATATTTT.

This clone was counted a few times. V and J are TRBV28 and TRBJ1-2, with unresolved D. Germline values: CDR1 MDHEN, CDR2 SYDVKM. The CDR3 contains 12 residues. V lost 7 bases, J lost 7 bases, and 13 bases lay in between. CDR3 residues: CASTEGRGGYTF. The CDR3 nucleotides read TGTGCCAGCACAGAGGGCCGAGGTGGCTACACCTTC.

Concerning this clone itself: Other DNA sequences in this sample translate to the same CDR3. This chain joins TRBV28 and TRBJ2-7; 8 positions match TRBD1. Germline CDR1 and CDR2: MDHEN and SYDVKM. This CDR3 region has 15 residues. The ends lost 1 base at V and 1 base at J; junction bases unmatched: 3. The CDR3 region has the DNA TGTGCCAGCAGTTTATCCGGGACAGGATCCTACGAGCAGTACTTC. Translated, it gives CASSLSGTGSYEQYF.

This clone was found once. The CDR3, as DNA: TGTGCCTGGAGACCGGTGGGGAGGGGGGAGCTGTTTTTT. Translation gives CAWRPVGRGELFF. The genes are TRBV30 and TRBJ2-2; TRBD2 is a possible D gene (6 bases). Trimming shortened V by 3 bases and J by 8 bases, and 13 bases separated the two germline ends. The germline gives CDR1 GTSNPN, CDR2 SVGIG (reference sequence). The CDR3 is made up of 13 amino acids.

In nucleotides, the CDR3 is TGTGCCAGCAGCTTAGAAGGGACTGGAAACACCATATATTTT. Its translation is CASSLEGTGNTIYF. This chain links TRBV7-9 with TRBJ1-3; D unclear. V was shortened by 1 base and J by 2 bases, with 6 bases between the two germline ends. This CDR3 comprises 14 residues. The V gene's germline CDR1 is SEHNR and CDR2 FQNEAQ (reference sequence). The variable domain in full, completed from reference TRBV7-9 and TRBJ1-3, reads DTGVSQNPRHKITKRGQNVTFRCDPISEHNRLYWYRQTLGQGPEFLTYFQNEAQLEKSRLLSDRFSAERPKGSFSTLEIQRTEQGDSAMYLCASSLEGTGNTIYFGEGSWLTVV.

This chain connects TRBV7-3 to TRBJ2-3, with TRBD2 as a possible D gene (6 bases). The V and J ends lost 3 bases and 0 bases respectively, with 16 bases between them. This CDR3 is built from 17 residues. CDR1 SGHTA and CDR2 FQGTGA come from the germline V gene. The CDR3 sequence: CASSLQPVAASTDTQYF. DNA for the CDR3: TGTGCCAGCAGCTTGCAACCGGTAGCGGCTAGCACAGATACGCAGTATTTT.

The CDR3 bases are TGTACTGGGGCAGGAGTTGGAAACACCATATATTTT. Translating gives CTGAGVGNTIYF. The chain uses TRBV21-1 and TRBJ1-3; the D call in the table, TRBD1, was not verified against the DNA. TRBV21-1 constitutes a pseudogene. This CDR3 is 12 amino acids long.

This chain connects TRBV2 to TRBJ2-1; a possible D gene is TRBD2 (5 bases). Germline V CDR1 and CDR2: SNHLY, FYNNEI. The CDR3 runs 12 residues. Trimming took 4 bases from V and 6 from J, leaving 7 bases between them. The CDR3 sequence: CASSGRSNEQFF. The DNA of the CDR3 is TGTGCCAGCAGTGGGAGGTCCAATGAGCAGTTCTTC.

Notes on this clone: The same CDR3 arises from other DNA sequences in this sample as well. CDR3 in DNA: TGCGCCAGCCGCTACGAGCAGTACTTC. This translates into CASRYEQYF. V gene TRBV5-1 combines with J gene TRBJ2-7; D not certain. Trimming cost V 7 bases and J 3 bases, with 2 bases left between them. The CDR3 spans 9 residues. CDR1 SGHRS and CDR2 YFSETQ come from the germline V gene.